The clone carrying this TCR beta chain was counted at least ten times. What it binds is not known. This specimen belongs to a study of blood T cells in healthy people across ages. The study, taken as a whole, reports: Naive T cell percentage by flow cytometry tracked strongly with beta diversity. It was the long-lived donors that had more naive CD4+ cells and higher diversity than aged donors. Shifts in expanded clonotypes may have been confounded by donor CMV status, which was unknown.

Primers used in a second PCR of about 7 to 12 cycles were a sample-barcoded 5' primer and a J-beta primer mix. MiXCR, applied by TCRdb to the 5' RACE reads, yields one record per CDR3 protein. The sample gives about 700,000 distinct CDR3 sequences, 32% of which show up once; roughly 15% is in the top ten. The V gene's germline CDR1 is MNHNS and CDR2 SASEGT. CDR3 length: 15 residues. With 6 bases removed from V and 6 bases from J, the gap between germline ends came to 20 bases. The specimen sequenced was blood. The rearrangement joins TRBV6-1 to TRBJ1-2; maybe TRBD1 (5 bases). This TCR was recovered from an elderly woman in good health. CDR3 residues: CASRERGRASNGYTF. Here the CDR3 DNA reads TGTGCCAGCAGGGAGAGGGGCAGAGCTTCTAATGGCTACACCTTC.